A selection of T cell receptor beta chains follows, all from one sample in a study of regulatory T cells in long-lasting Graves disease. TCRdb recomputed calls from the multiplex PCR reads with MiXCR, one row per CDR3 protein. The table shows 400,000 to 500,000 distinct CDR3 sequences, with roughly 21% occurring only once. The sample consisted of peripheral blood mononuclear cells (PBMCs), taken when the disease was refractory, from a patient treated with antithyroid drugs. The receptors derive from a female donor with Graves disease. Each CDR3 is given with its conserved first and last residue. Only some rows state a clone size, as once, few, many or a class for expanded clones.

clone size | J gene | V gene | CDR3 protein
many | TRBJ2-5 | TRBV28 | CASSLIRGIETQYF
NA | TRBJ1-1 | TRBV4-1 | CASSQDFGNSNTEAFF
NA | TRBJ1-1 | TRBV6-1 | CASSAAGRPEAFF
NA | TRBJ2-1 | TRBV28 | CASSLFVGGSYNEQFF
many | TRBJ2-5 | TRBV19 | CASSSRGGQETQYF
few | TRBJ1-2 | TRBV5-4 | CASSPEHIYGYTF
many | TRBJ2-5 | TRBV6-1 | CASSSGGGGRETQYF
NA | TRBJ2-7 | TRBV20-1 | CSARTGGAYEQYF
few | TRBJ1-5 | TRBV7-2 | CASSEGQYSNQPQHF
many | TRBJ2-5 | TRBV12-3/TRBV12-4 | CASSGTAQETQYF
NA | TRBJ2-1 | TRBV12-3/TRBV12-4 | CASSLTPSGGDEQFF
NA | TRBJ1-2 | TRBV6-2/TRBV6-3 | CASSYSALRGYTF
few | TRBJ1-6 | TRBV3-1 | CASSQERGDSPLHF
few | TRBJ2-7 | TRBV3-1 | CASSGGTELLGQYF
NA | TRBJ2-7 | TRBV28 | CASSRGGGAPYEQYF
NA | TRBJ1-5 | TRBV7-8 | CASSLLGSEPQHF
NA | TRBJ1-4 | TRBV7-8 | CASSPMTNEKLFF
NA | TRBJ2-7 | TRBV5-1 | CACKISGSDEQYF
NA | TRBJ1-2 | TRBV2 | CASRRDIEGYTF
NA | TRBJ1-4 | TRBV4-2 | CASSQGRATNEKLFF
many | TRBJ2-7 | TRBV6-1 | CASRLEEYSYEQYF
many | TRBJ1-5 | TRBV6-1 | CASSGYGTFLAPNQPQHF
few | TRBJ2-1 | TRBV12-3/TRBV12-4 | CASSSSYSGTENEQFF
many | TRBJ1-2 | TRBV11-1 | CASSPTLGTGEYGYTF
many | TRBJ2-5 | TRBV20-1 | CSASGDKETQYF
NA | TRBJ2-1 | TRBV15 | CATSRDYSLNEQFF
few | TRBJ2-5 | TRBV6-2/TRBV6-3 | CASGREAIGGGTQYF
NA | TRBJ2-5 | TRBV5-4 | CASSSWTEPTPQETQYF
NA | TRBJ2-7 | TRBV28 | CASSLSGRGTYEQYF
NA | TRBJ2-5 | TRBV3-1 | CASSPGLAGVASTQYF
NA | TRBJ2-7 | TRBV12-3/TRBV12-4 | CASSFGAGGLYEQYF
NA | TRBJ1-2 | TRBV13 | CASSSWDVGSF
many | TRBJ1-4 | TRBV12-3/TRBV12-4 | CASSPDSNEKLFF
NA | TRBJ2-6 | TRBV7-8 | CASSLAGPYSGANVLTF